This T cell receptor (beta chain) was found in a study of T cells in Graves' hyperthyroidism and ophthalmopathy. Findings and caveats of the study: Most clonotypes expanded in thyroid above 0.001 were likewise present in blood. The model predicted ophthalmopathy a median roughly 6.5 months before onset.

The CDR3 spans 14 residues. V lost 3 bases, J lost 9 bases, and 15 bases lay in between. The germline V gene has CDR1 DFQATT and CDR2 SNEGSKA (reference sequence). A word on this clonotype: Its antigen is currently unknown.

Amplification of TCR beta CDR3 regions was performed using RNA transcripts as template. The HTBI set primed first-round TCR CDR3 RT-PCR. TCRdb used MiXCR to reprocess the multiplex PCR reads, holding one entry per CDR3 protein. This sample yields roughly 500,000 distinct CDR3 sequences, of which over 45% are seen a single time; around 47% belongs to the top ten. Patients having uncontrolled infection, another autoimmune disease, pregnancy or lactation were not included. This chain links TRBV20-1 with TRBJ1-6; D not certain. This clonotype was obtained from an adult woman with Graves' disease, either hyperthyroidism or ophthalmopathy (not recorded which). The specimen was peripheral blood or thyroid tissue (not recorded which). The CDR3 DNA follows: TGCAGTGCTAGTTCCGGGCGGGCGAGTTCACCCCTCCACTTT. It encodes CSASSGRASSPLHF.